Following are 17 T cell receptor beta chains from one sample sequenced in a study of blood T cell repertoires in COVID-19. TCRdb keeps only in-frame clones here, not all; method: immunoSEQ multiplex PCR. This sample has 110,000 to 150,000 clones, with around 78% found just once. Sequenced sample: peripheral blood. These receptors all come from a woman aged 60 to 75 with acute or convalescent COVID-19.

The rearrangement uses TRBV9 and TRBJ1-1; TRBD1 agrees at 8 bases. V was pared by 4 bases and J by 4 bases, with 9 bases of the junction left unmatched. This CDR3 has 15 residues. Germline V CDR1 and CDR2: SGDLS, YYNGEE. The CDR3 here is CASSTGQGSTTEAFF. CDR3 nucleotide sequence: TGTGCCAGCAGCACCGGACAGGGCTCGACCACTGAAGCTTTCTTT.

The rearrangement uses TRBV28 and TRBJ2-3; 7 bases line up with TRBD1. The junction had 15 bases not matched to a gene; V was cut back by 6 bases and J by 0 bases. The germline V gene encodes CDR1 MDHEN and CDR2 SYDVKM. The CDR3 covers 18 residues. This chain's CDR3 is CASRHNRGRPTSTDTQYF. In nucleotides, the CDR3 is TGTGCCAGCAGACATAACAGGGGTCGCCCTACTAGCACAGATACGCAGTATTTT.

The rearrangement links TRBV5-1 to TRBJ2-1; D is possibly TRBD2 (5 bases). The V gene lost 6 bases and the J gene lost 5 bases, with 9 bases spanning the gap. The germline gives CDR1 SGHRS, CDR2 YFSETQ. The CDR3 is 12 amino acids. The CDR3 coding sequence is TGCGCCAGCACCGACTACCACAATGAGCAGTTCTTC. It codes for CASTDYHNEQFF.

The V call is TRBV3-1 (or the pseudogene TRBV3-2), the J call TRBJ2-7, with TRBD2 identical over 14 bases. The CDR3 runs to 18 residues. The germline gives CDR1 LGHDT, CDR2 YNNKEL (reference sequence). V lost 0 bases, J lost 2 bases, and 6 bases stayed unmatched. CDR3 coding DNA: TGTGCCAGCAGCCAAGATTCCGGACTAGCGGGAGGCCCCTACGAGCAGTACTTC. This sequence encodes CASSQDSGLAGGPYEQYF.

V and J are TRBV6-5 and TRBJ2-1; tentatively, D is TRBD2 (6 bases). With 5 bases removed from V and 8 bases from J, the gap between germline ends came to 19 bases. Germline loops: CDR1 MNHEY, CDR2 SVGAGI. This CDR3 spans 15 amino acids. The DNA for the CDR3 is TGTGCCAGCAGTATTATGGGGGGAGGAGGGGATGAGCAGTTCTTC. This encodes CASSIMGGGGDEQFF.

The J gene is TRBJ1-1, the V gene TRBV10-1; D is possibly TRBD1 (6 bases). V lost 9 bases and J lost 11, with 16 bases in between. Looked up from germline, CDR1 is WNHNN and CDR2 is SYGVQD (reference sequence). This CDR3 has 11 residues. The CDR3 here is CARNRDKKAFF. The CDR3 DNA sequence: TGCGCCAGGAACCGGGACAAGAAGGCTTTCTTT.

This chain links TRBV14 with TRBJ1-4; 7 bases line up with TRBD1. V trimming: 6 bases; J trimming: 9 bases; junction bases outside the gene matches: 10. The germline gives CDR1 SGHDN, CDR2 FVKESK. The CDR3 is 14 amino acids. CDR3 amino acids: CASSPRNRGQKLFF. CDR3 nucleotide sequence: TGTGCCAGCAGTCCCCGCAATAGGGGGCAAAAACTGTTTTTT.

V usage is TRBV12-5 and J usage is TRBJ1-5, with TRBD1 matching over 8 bases. The junction had 8 bases not matched to a gene; V was cut back by 5 bases and J by 2 bases. The CDR3 is 16 residues long. The V gene's germline CDR1 is LGHNT and CDR2 FRNRAP. The CDR3 nucleotides are TGTGCTAGTGGTCCTCTCCCGGACAGGGGCAATCAGCCCCAGCATTTT. Translated: CASGPLPDRGNQPQHF.

The chain joins TRBV5-6 to TRBJ2-1; 12 positions match TRBD2. CDR1 is SGHDT, CDR2 YYEEEE, per germline. With 3 bases clipped from V and 6 bases from J, the junction kept 4 bases outside the gene matches. CDR3 size: 15 residues. CDR3 amino acids: CASSSTSGGFNEQFF. CDR3 DNA sequence: TGTGCCAGCAGCTCGACTAGCGGGGGTTTCAATGAGCAGTTCTTC.

This clone appeared a few times. The chain joins TRBV9 to TRBJ1-6; the match to TRBD1 covers 10 bases. CDR1 is SGDLS and CDR2 is YYNGEE in the germline V gene. There are 14 residues in the CDR3. Trimming removed 5 bases from V and 9 bases from J; junction bases left unmatched: 5. CDR3 nucleotide sequence: TGTGCCAGCAGTCTCGGGACAGGGGCTTCACCCCTCCACTTT. Protein sequence: CASSLGTGASPLHF.

J is TRBJ2-7 and V is TRBV10-3; possible D gene TRBD1, 6 bases. CDR1 is ENHRY, CDR2 SYGVKD, per germline. V lost 10 bases to trimming and J lost 4 bases, with 11 bases between them. The length of the CDR3 is 11 residues. CDR3 region: CATKQGYEQYF. Written as DNA, the CDR3 is TGTGCCACCAAACAGGGTTACGAGCAGTACTTC.

The chain joins TRBV19 to TRBJ2-7, with D tentatively TRBD2 (6 bases). The CDR3 covers 15 residues. Germline loops: CDR1 LNHDA, CDR2 SQIVND (reference sequence). Trimming shortened V by 4 bases and J by 0 bases, and 13 bases separated the two germline ends. The DNA for the CDR3 is TGTGCCAGTAGTACCCGGGACTCCGTCTCCTACGAGCAGTACTTC. Amino acids: CASSTRDSVSYEQYF.

The CDR3 loop is CASSMTSVSSYEQYF. The CDR3 DNA sequence: TGTGCCAGTAGTATGACTAGCGTTAGCTCCTACGAGCAGTACTTC. V gene TRBV19 combines with J gene TRBJ2-7; TRBD2 aligns across 8 bases. Germline trimming cut 3 bases from V and 0 bases from J; bases unmatched to any gene: 4. This CDR3 region has 15 residues. Germline CDR1 reads LNHDA; CDR2 reads SQIVND (reference sequence).

This clone has only a few counts. V gene TRBV6-4 combines with J gene TRBJ2-7; a possible D gene is TRBD1 (6 bases). Trimming removed 8 bases at V and 3 bases at J, with 14 bases between. Germline-derived CDR1 and CDR2 are MRHNA and SNTAGT. The CDR3 has 13 residues. Written as DNA, the CDR3 is TGTGCCAGCTACCCGGGACATGACTACGAGCAGTACTTC. Protein: CASYPGHDYEQYF.

The chain recombines TRBV5-1 with TRBJ2-3; TRBD2 matches 9 bases. Looked up from germline, CDR1 is SGHRS and CDR2 is YFSETQ. The CDR3 loop spans 16 amino acids. J gave up 8 bases and V 5 bases, and 15 bases lay outside the gene matches. The CDR3 bases are TGCGCCAGCAGTGTATTAGCGGGGGATCAGACGGGTACGCAGTATTTT. Translation gives CASSVLAGDQTGTQYF. Based on the CDR3 plus reference TRBV5-1 and TRBJ2-3, the full variable domain is KAGVTQTPRYLIKTRGQQVTLSCSPISGHRSVSWYQQTPGQGLQFLFEYFSETQRNKGNFPGRFSGRQFSNSRSEMNVSTLELGDSALYLCASSVLAGDQTGTQYFGPGTRLTVL.

This chain joins TRBV6-5 and TRBJ2-7, with D perhaps TRBD1 (6 bases). The CDR3 loop spans 14 amino acids. V shed 7 bases and J shed 3 bases, with 16 bases lying between them. Looked up from germline, CDR1 is MNHEY and CDR2 is SVGAGI. The CDR3 spells CASNTRDTGYEQYF. The DNA of the CDR3 is TGTGCCAGCAATACACGGGACACCGGCTACGAGCAGTACTTC.

The genes are TRBV19 and TRBJ2-1; 8 nucleotides align to TRBD1. This CDR3 region has 15 residues. With V trimmed by 0 bases and J by 8 bases, 6 bases remained unmatched. Germline CDR1 is LNHDA and CDR2 is SQIVND (reference sequence). Here the CDR3 DNA reads TGTGCCAGTAGTATAGAAGGGACAGGTGCCCATGAGCAGTTCTTC. Translated: CASSIEGTGAHEQFF. The full variable domain, with the rest looked up from reference TRBV19 and TRBJ2-1, is DGGITQSPKYLFRKEGQNVTLSCEQNLNHDAMYWYRQDPGQGLRLIYYSQIVNDFQKGDIAEGYSVSREKKESFPLTVTSAQKNPTAFYLCASSIEGTGAHEQFFGPGTRLTVL.